Below, 18 T cell receptor beta chains from the same sample are listed, as sequenced in a study of vaccination and CD4 T cells after COVID-19. These TCRs' antigens remain unknown. Treatment given: roughly 10-day PBMC culture with coronavirus spike peptide pools or control peptides (ViraFEST assay). Cultured CD4+ T-cell DNA underwent Oncomine TCR Beta short-read sequencing. TCRdb used MiXCR to reprocess the PCR reads, holding one entry per CDR3 protein. The data show tens of thousands of distinct CDR3 sequences, with 40% to 55% seen just once and about 2.9% held by the top ten. This specimen consisted of CD4+ T cells from blood, cultured in vitro, obtained after SARS-CoV-2 vaccination. These receptors came from a human donor who had recovered from COVID-19.

The chain joins TRBV2 to TRBJ1-5; D is possibly TRBD1 (5 bases). The CDR3 runs to 14 residues. Germline values: CDR1 SNHLY, CDR2 FYNNEI. Trimming removed 6 bases at V and 5 bases at J, with 14 bases between. The CDR3 spells CASSEKRGDQPQHF. The CDR3 nucleotides read TGTGCCAGCAGCGAGAAAAGAGGGGATCAGCCCCAGCATTTT.

This clonotype was detected only a few times. This chain links TRBV11-2 with TRBJ2-7; D possibly corresponds to TRBD2 (5 bases). CDR1 and CDR2 from the germline V gene are SGHAT and FQNNGV. V was clipped by 5 bases and J by 1 base, with 15 bases between them. The CDR3 has 15 residues. The CDR3 is CASSLGGRLSYEQYF. The CDR3 DNA reads as TGTGCCAGCAGCCTAGGTGGGAGATTGTCCTACGAGCAGTACTTC.

The table lists this clonotype with a few counts. The gene calls are TRBV27 and TRBJ1-1, with D possibly TRBD1 on 5 matching bases. Germline lookup yields CDR1 MNHEY and CDR2 SMNVEV (reference sequence). CDR3 size: 14 residues. V was pared by 3 bases and J by 4 bases, with 12 bases between. The CDR3 DNA follows: TGTGCCAGCAGTTTTTCCGGGGGGATCACTGAAGCTTTCTTT. Protein product: CASSFSGGITEAFF.

V is TRBV7-9 and J is TRBJ2-2, with 8 bases fitting TRBD1. Trimming took 2 bases from V and 0 from J; bases not matched to a gene: 5. CDR1 and CDR2 (germline): SEHNR, FQNEAQ (reference sequence). CDR3 size: 17 residues. Written as DNA, the CDR3 is TGTGCCAGCAGCTTACGGGCGGACAGGGCGAACACCGGGGAGCTGTTTTTT. Translating it yields CASSLRADRANTGELFF.

This clonotype turned up a few times. The genes are TRBV10-3 and TRBJ1-2, with 7 bases fitting TRBD1. After removal of 2 bases from V and 0 bases from J, the junction contained 12 bases not matched to a gene. Germline CDR1 reads ENHRY; CDR2 reads SYGVKD. There are 18 residues in the CDR3. The CDR3 sequence: CAISEGRGQSRSNYGYTF. CDR3 in DNA: TGTGCCATCAGTGAGGGCCGGGGACAGAGCAGATCTAACTATGGCTACACCTTC.

A few counts support this clonotype. This chain uses TRBV6-1 with TRBJ1-1; tentative D call: TRBD1 (6 bases). This CDR3 is 14 amino acids long. V lost 6 bases, J lost 7 bases, and 18 bases lay in between. Germline V gives CDR1 MNHNS, CDR2 SASEGT. The CDR3: CASRTDRGSFEAFF. CDR3 bases: TGTGCCAGCAGAACGGACAGAGGAAGTTTTGAAGCTTTCTTT.

The chain carries TRBV5-6 and TRBJ2-3; D unclear. Germline loops: CDR1 SGHDT, CDR2 YYEEEE. The V end was cut by 2 bases, the J end by 2 bases, with 12 bases between. This CDR3 contains 15 residues. CDR3 DNA: TGTGCCAGCAGCTTCCCCGCCTCCACCACAGATACGCAGTATTTT. As protein: CASSFPASTTDTQYF.

In this sample, this clonotype turned up a few times. The chain employs TRBV6-1 and TRBJ1-5; D not resolved. There are 14 residues in the CDR3. The germline V gene encodes CDR1 MNHNS and CDR2 SASEGT. Trimming removed 7 bases at V and 3 bases at J, with 13 bases between. The CDR3 bases are TGTGCCAGCACCCACGGGGTTTACAATCAGCCCCAGCATTTT. This translates into CASTHGVYNQPQHF.

CDR3 sequence reads: CSATVGLAGRETQYF. The CDR3 DNA follows: TGCAGTGCTACTGTGGGACTAGCGGGTCGGGAGACCCAGTACTTC. The V and J genes are TRBV20-1 and TRBJ2-5; the match to TRBD2 covers 12 bases. V gave up 4 bases and J gave up 5 bases; unmatched junction bases: 8. The CDR3 has 15 residues. The V gene's germline CDR1 is DFQATT and CDR2 SNEGSKA (reference sequence).

This chain connects TRBV5-4 to TRBJ2-5; 7 bases line up with TRBD2. CDR3 length equals 14 residues. V lost 3 bases and J lost 5; bases outside the gene matches: 7. CDR1 SGHNT and CDR2 YYREEE come from the germline V gene (reference sequence). The CDR3 nucleotides are TGTGCCAGCAGCTCGACTAGCTATCCGGAGACCCAGTACTTC. Protein sequence: CASSSTSYPETQYF.

V is TRBV7-9 and J is TRBJ2-7; 10 bases match TRBD2. This CDR3 is built from 14 residues. J gave up 7 bases and V 5 bases, and 8 bases lay outside the gene matches. Germline V gene lookup returns CDR1 SEHNR and CDR2 FQNEAQ (reference sequence). The CDR3 reads CASSAASGSGEQYF. The CDR3 coding sequence is TGTGCCAGCAGCGCGGCTAGCGGGAGTGGAGAGCAGTACTTC.

Regarding this clonotype: Compared with germline, one end of the junction differs, possibly owing to a read error. J is TRBJ1-4 and V is TRBV2, with 9 bases fitting TRBD1. This CDR3 comprises 11 residues. Germline CDR1 reads SNHLY; CDR2 reads FYNNEI. CDR3 coding DNA: TGTGCCAGCAGTGTAGACAGGGGGATAGCTTTT. Residues: CASSVDRGIAF.

This chain joins TRBV5-6 and TRBJ1-1, with 8 bases identical to TRBD1. Looked up from germline, CDR1 is SGHDT and CDR2 is YYEEEE. The V gene end was trimmed by 4 bases and the J gene end by 8 bases; junction bases not matched to a gene: 10. This CDR3 spans 14 amino acids. The CDR3 DNA reads TGTGCCAGCAGCGTGAACGCCGGGACAGGAGAAGCTTTCTTT. The encoded protein is CASSVNAGTGEAFF.

This clonotype was seen only once. The chain combines TRBV5-1 with TRBJ1-6; no definite D call. V was trimmed by 1 base and J by 0 bases, leaving 8 bases between them. Germline V gene lookup returns CDR1 SGHRS and CDR2 YFSETQ. The CDR3 consists of 16 residues. The CDR3 DNA is TGCGCCAGCAGCTTGTTCCGAGACTCCTATAATTCACCCCTCCACTTT. Amino acids: CASSLFRDSYNSPLHF.

CDR3 sequence (DNA): TGTGCCAGCAGAGACCCCGGCGGAAGAAGCTCCTACGAGCAGTACTTC. Translated: CASRDPGGRSSYEQYF. J is TRBJ2-7 and V is TRBV2; D unresolved. The germline gives CDR1 SNHLY, CDR2 FYNNEI. Between the trimmed V and J ends, which lost 6 bases and 0 bases, there was a span of 18 bases. This CDR3 has 16 amino acids.

Note on this clonotype: This is likely a read error, given that the CDR3 carries no conserved phenylalanine or tryptophan at its end. The V and J genes are TRBV2 and TRBJ2-5; D might be TRBD1 or TRBD2, each matching 5 bases. Trimming removed 6 bases from V and 7 bases from J, with 18 bases in between. There are 14 residues in the CDR3. From germline, CDR1 is SNHLY and CDR2 FYNNEI. Written as DNA, the CDR3 is TGTGCCAGCAGAGGGGACCTAGGGGCCGGGACCCAGTACTTA. It encodes CASRGDLGAGTQYL.

With regard to this clonotype: A clone one base away is much larger, so this may be a read error. This chain joins TRBV7-2 and TRBJ2-7, with D possibly being TRBD1 (6 bases). Germline CDR1 and CDR2: SGHTA and FQGNSA. Trimming removed 1 base at V and 5 bases at J, with 12 bases between. The CDR3 consists of 14 residues. In nucleotides, the CDR3 is TGTGCCAGCAGCTTAGGCGCAGGGGCAAACGAGCAGTACTTC. Amino acid sequence: CASSLGAGANEQYF.

This clonotype was counted between two and nine times. The rearrangement links TRBV20-1 to TRBJ2-5; 7 nucleotides agree with TRBD2. Germline CDR1 reads DFQATT; CDR2 reads SNEGSKA (reference sequence). The CDR3 has 14 amino acids. Germline trimming cut 0 bases from V and 5 bases from J; bases unmatched to any gene: 6. The CDR3 DNA reads as TGCAGTGCTAGAGATTTGGCGGGAGCGGAGACCCAGTACTTC. Protein product: CSARDLAGAETQYF.